These T cell receptor beta chains were read from a single sample in a study of blood T cell repertoires in COVID-19. The table came from immunoSEQ multiplex PCR; TCRdb's copy has only in-frame clones and leaves some out. The data show around 60,000 clones, with around 90% seen just once and roughly 3.5% held by the top ten. The sample consisted of peripheral blood. Source of these receptors: a man between 50 and 59 years old with active COVID-19. Each CDR3 is given with its conserved first and last residue.

V gene,CDR3 protein
TRBV4-3,CASSPGGQGDGYTF
TRBV18,CASRRDGYEQYF
TRBV14,CASSPQGGAYYGYTF
TRBV18,CASSPRLLDRALQETQYF
TRBV5-1,CASRPSDREINYGYTF
TRBV6-2/TRBV6-3,CASSTTGGNTGELFF
TRBV10-3,CAIGRGAGYNEQFF
TRBV7-9,CASSHQTGKNYGYTF
TRBV2,CASSVGTSGNNEQFF
TRBV7-2,CASSLAQGAPQHF
TRBV7-2,CASSSTGTRSTDTQYF
TRBV12-5,CASATGQGGEKLFF
TRBV18,CASSPSPGTGGTYNEQFF
TRBV5-1,CASSSEQGAGRYNYGYTF
TRBV6-2/TRBV6-3,CASSQVPGLNTGELFF
TRBV5-1,CASSPRGGFGSNEKLFF
TRBV11-3,CASSRTSGTYNEQFF
TRBV5-5,CASSLGTSVYGYTF
TRBV9,CASSVAFGASSYNEQFF
TRBV3-1/TRBV3-2,CASSQGRVSTGELFF
TRBV12-3/TRBV12-4,CASSLGAGAFF
TRBV5-1,CASSSTQVLVNTGELFF
TRBV5-1,CASSWGDREGDYGYTF
TRBV4-1,CASSQDNGYPTYEQYF
TRBV2,CASRENRGPYYTQYF